This T cell receptor (beta chain) is drawn from a study of Graves' ophthalmopathy and Graves' hyperthyroidism. This clonotype appeared many times. Researchers took RNA transcripts and amplified TCR beta CDR3 regions from them. Amplification began with first-round RT-PCR using HTBI primers, then second-round multiplex PCR was performed. Via MiXCR, TCRdb re-called the multiplex PCR reads, giving one row per CDR3 protein. The table shows 200,000 to 250,000 distinct CDR3 sequences, with roughly 21% occurring only once. Germline assignment: CDR1 KGHDR and CDR2 SFDVKD. The CDR3 runs to 14 residues. V lost 3 bases and J 0 bases, leaving 7 bases between the germline ends.

The chain joins TRBV24-1 to TRBJ1-1; D is uncertain. This clonotype originated in a woman aged 45-59 years with Graves' ophthalmopathy. Sequencing was done on a sample of peripheral blood. CDR3 bases: TGTGCCACCAGTGATGGACCAGTGAACACTGAAGCTTTCTTT. This sequence encodes CATSDGPVNTEAFF.